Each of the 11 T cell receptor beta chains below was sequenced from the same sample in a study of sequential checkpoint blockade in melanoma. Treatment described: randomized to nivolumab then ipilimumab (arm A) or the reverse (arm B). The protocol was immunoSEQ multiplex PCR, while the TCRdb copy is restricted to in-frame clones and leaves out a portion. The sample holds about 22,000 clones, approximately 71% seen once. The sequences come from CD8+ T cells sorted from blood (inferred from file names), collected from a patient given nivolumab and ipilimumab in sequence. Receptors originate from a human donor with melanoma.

In DNA, the CDR3 is TGTGCCAGCAGTGAAGGATTATTCAGGGCTCTGAACACTGAAGCTTTCTTT. Its translation is CASSEGLFRALNTEAFF. V is TRBV6-1 and J is TRBJ1-1, with D possibly matching TRBD1 (5 bases). Germline V gene data show CDR1 as MNHNS and CDR2 as SASEGT. This CDR3 is 17 amino acids long. V lost 1 base to trimming and J lost 0 bases, with 15 bases between them.

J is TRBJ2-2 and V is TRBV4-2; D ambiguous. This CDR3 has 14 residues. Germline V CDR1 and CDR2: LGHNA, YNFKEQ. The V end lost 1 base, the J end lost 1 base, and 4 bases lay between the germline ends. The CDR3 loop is CASSQGLNTGELFF. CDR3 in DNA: TGTGCCAGCAGCCAAGGACTGAACACCGGGGAGCTGTTTTTT.

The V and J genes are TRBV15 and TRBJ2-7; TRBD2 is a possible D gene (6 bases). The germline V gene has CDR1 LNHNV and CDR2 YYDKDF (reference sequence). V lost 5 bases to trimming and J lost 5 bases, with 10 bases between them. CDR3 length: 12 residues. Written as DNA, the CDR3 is TGTGCCACCAGCCCGCGGGGAAACGAGCAGTACTTC. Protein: CATSPRGNEQYF.

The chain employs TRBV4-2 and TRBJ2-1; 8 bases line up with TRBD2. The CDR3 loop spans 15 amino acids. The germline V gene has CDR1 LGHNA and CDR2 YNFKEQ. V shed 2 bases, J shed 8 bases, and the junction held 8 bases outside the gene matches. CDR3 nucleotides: TGTGCCAGCAGCCAACGATCGGGGGGGCGCGATGAGCAGTTCTTC. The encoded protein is CASSQRSGGRDEQFF.

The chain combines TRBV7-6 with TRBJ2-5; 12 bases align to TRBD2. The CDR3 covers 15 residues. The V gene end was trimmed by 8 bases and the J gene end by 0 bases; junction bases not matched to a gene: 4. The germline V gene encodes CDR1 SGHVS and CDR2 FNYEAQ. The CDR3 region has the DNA TGTGCCAGCTCCAGACTAGCGGGGGACCAAGAGACCCAGTACTTC. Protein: CASSRLAGDQETQYF.

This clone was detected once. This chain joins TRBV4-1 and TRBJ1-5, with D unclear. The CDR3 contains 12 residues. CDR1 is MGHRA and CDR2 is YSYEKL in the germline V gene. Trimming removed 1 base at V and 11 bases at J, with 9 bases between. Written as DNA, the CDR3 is TGCGCCAGCAGCCAAGTTGGCGGAGCCCAGCATTTT. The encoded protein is CASSQVGGAQHF.

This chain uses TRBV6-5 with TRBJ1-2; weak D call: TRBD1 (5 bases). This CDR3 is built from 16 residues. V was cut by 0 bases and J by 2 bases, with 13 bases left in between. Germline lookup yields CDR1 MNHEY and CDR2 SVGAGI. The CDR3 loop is CASSYSSGEVNYGYTF. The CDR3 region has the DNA TGTGCCAGCAGTTACTCGTCGGGGGAGGTAAACTATGGCTACACCTTC.

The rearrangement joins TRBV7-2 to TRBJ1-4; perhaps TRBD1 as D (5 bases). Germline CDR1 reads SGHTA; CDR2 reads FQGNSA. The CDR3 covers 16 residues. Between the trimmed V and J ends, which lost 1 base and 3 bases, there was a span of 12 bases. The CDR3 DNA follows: TGTGCCAGCAGCTTAGAAGGGGAAGGGTCTAATGAAAAACTGTTTTTT. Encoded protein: CASSLEGEGSNEKLFF.

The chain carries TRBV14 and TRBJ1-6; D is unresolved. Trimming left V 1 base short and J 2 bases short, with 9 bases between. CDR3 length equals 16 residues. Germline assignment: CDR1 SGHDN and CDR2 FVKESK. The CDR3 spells CASSQVADAYNSPLHF. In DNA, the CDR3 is TGTGCCAGCAGCCAAGTGGCAGATGCCTATAATTCACCCCTCCACTTT.

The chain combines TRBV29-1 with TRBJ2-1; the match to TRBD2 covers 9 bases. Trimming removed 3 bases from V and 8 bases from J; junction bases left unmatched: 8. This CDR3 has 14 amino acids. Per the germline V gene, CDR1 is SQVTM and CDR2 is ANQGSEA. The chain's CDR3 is CSVEGRGGQDEQFF. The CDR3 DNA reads TGCAGCGTTGAGGGGCGGGGGGGCCAAGATGAGCAGTTCTTC.

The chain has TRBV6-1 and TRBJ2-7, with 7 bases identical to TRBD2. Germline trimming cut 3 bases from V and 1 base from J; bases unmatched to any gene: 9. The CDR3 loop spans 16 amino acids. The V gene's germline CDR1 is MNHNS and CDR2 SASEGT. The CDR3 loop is CASSEVPGGASYEQYV. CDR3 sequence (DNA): TGTGCCAGCAGTGAGGTACCGGGAGGCGCGTCCTACGAGCAGTACGTC.